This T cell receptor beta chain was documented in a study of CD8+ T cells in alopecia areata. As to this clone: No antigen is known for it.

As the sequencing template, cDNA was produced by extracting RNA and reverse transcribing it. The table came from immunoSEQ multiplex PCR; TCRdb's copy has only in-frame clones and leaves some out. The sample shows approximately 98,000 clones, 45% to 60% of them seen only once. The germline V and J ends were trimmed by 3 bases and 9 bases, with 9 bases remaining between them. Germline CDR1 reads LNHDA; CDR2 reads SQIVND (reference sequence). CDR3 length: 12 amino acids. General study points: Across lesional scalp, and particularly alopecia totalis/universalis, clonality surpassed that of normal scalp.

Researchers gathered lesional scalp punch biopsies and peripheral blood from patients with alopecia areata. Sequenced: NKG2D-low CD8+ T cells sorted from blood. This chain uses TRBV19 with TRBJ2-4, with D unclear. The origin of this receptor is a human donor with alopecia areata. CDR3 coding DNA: TGTGCCAGTAGTATCGACCGGCGCATTCAGTACTTC. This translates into CASSIDRRIQYF. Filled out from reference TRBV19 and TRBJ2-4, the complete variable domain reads DGGITQSPKYLFRKEGQNVTLSCEQNLNHDAMYWYRQDPGQGLRLIYYSQIVNDFQKGDIAEGYSVSREKKESFPLTVTSAQKNPTAFYLCASSIDRRIQYFGAGTRLSVL.